This T cell receptor beta chain comes out of a study of blood T cell repertoires in COVID-19. Libraries were prepared by immunoSEQ multiplex PCR; TCRdb keeps only in-frame clonotypes and omits some of them. The sample lists around 270,000 clones; 88% were seen once. V gave up 1 base and J gave up 3 bases; unmatched junction bases: 5. The length of the CDR3 is 17 residues. CDR1 is LGHNA and CDR2 is YNFKEQ in the germline V gene. Cohort assignment relied on participant-reported clinical history. The sequencing input was PBMCs or T cells enriched from blood (not recorded which). This TCR derives from a woman aged 40 to 50 who had been exposed to COVID-19. V usage is TRBV4-2 and J usage is TRBJ2-5; 13 nucleotides match TRBD2. CDR3 in DNA: TGTGCCAGCAGCCAAGGGGGACTAGCGGGGCCTGAAGAGACCCAGTACTTC. It is translated as CASSQGGLAGPEETQYF.